Listed here are 17 T cell receptor beta chains from one sample, sequenced in a study of response to subunit inactivated influenza vaccine. TCRdb processed the RT-PCR reads anew with MiXCR; each CDR3 protein has one entry. Of about 530,000 distinct CDR3 sequences in the sample, 13% were seen once. Sequenced material: PBMCs from blood, taken about 40 days after vaccination. The source of these receptors is a man aged 45-65 years who received an inactivated influenza vaccine.

This clonotype has more than one count but fewer than ten. This chain links TRBV7-9 with TRBJ2-1; possibly TRBD2 for D (6 bases). The ends were cut back, 5 bases at V and 1 base at J, with 18 bases in the middle. Per the germline V gene, CDR1 is SEHNR and CDR2 is FQNEAQ (reference sequence). The CDR3 has 17 amino acids. The CDR3 coding sequence is TGTGCCAGCAGCCAAACCGCAGCGGGCTGGTCCTACAATGAGCAGTTCTTC. It is translated as CASSQTAAGWSYNEQFF. Filled out from reference TRBV7-9 and TRBJ2-1, the complete variable domain reads DTGVSQNPRHKITKRGQNVTFRCDPISEHNRLYWYRQTLGQGPEFLTYFQNEAQLEKSRLLSDRFSAERPKGSFSTLEIQRTEQGDSAMYLCASSQTAAGWSYNEQFFGPGTRLTVL.

This clonotype was counted a few times. The chain uses TRBV7-9 and TRBJ1-2; unclear D gene. The length of the CDR3 is 14 residues. Germline V gives CDR1 SEHNR, CDR2 FQNEAQ (reference sequence). Trimming took 5 bases from V and 1 from J, leaving 11 bases between them. CDR3 protein: CASSELGYNYGYTF. The CDR3 region has the DNA TGTGCCAGCAGCGAATTAGGCTATAACTATGGCTACACCTTC.

This clonotype was counted many times. The chain is built from TRBV20-1 and TRBJ2-5, with 11 nucleotides matching TRBD2. Trimming at V came to 2 bases and at J to 1 base, leaving 6 bases not matched to a gene. The CDR3 is 16 amino acids. The germline gives CDR1 DFQATT, CDR2 SNEGSKA (reference sequence). CDR3 region: CSARKPGLAVQETQYF. DNA of the CDR3: TGCAGTGCTAGAAAGCCGGGACTAGCGGTCCAAGAGACCCAGTACTTC.

This clonotype was observed many times. This chain's CDR3 is CASSLDGKQYF. DNA for the CDR3: TGTGCCAGCAGTTTGGATGGGAAGCAGTACTTC. The J gene is TRBJ2-7, the V gene TRBV12-3 or TRBV12-4; D gene ambiguous. The CDR3 length is 11 residues. Trimming removed 3 bases from V and 8 bases from J, with 8 bases in between.

The chain employs TRBV2 and TRBJ2-2; D unclear. CDR1 and CDR2 from the germline V gene are SNHLY and FYNNEI. This CDR3 has 15 residues. Trimming took off 3 bases at V and 4 bases at J, with 12 bases between the two ends. The CDR3 protein is CASSERRQPTGELFF. The CDR3 DNA follows: TGTGCCAGCAGTGAGCGGCGCCAGCCCACCGGGGAGCTGTTTTTT.

This chain uses TRBV7-8 with TRBJ2-1, with 12 bases aligning to TRBD2. The CDR3 is made up of 15 amino acids. The V gene's germline CDR1 is SGHVS and CDR2 FQNEAQ. The V segment lost 5 bases and the J segment 8 bases; nucleotides outside the gene matches: 7. Here the CDR3 DNA reads TGTGCCAGCAGCGCGACTAGCGGGAGTATCTATGAGCAGTTCTTC. Amino acid sequence: CASSATSGSIYEQFF. Drawing the rest from reference TRBV7-8 and TRBJ2-1, the complete variable domain is GAGVSQSPRYKVAKRGQDVALRCDPISGHVSLFWYQQALGQGPEFLTYFQNEAQLDKSGLPSDRFFAERPEGSVSTLKIQRTQQEDSAVYLCASSATSGSIYEQFFGPGTRLTVL.

This clonotype has just a few counts. The chain links TRBV10-3 to TRBJ2-7; 10 nucleotides match TRBD1. The germline gives CDR1 ENHRY, CDR2 SYGVKD. J was trimmed by 8 bases and V by 10 bases; bases with no gene match: 8. This CDR3 is 12 amino acids long. The CDR3 DNA follows: TGTGCCACCCGGGACAGGGGAGCTCAGCAGTACTTC. Encoded protein: CATRDRGAQQYF.

This chain uses TRBV29-1 with TRBJ2-7; TRBD1 aligns across 7 bases. This CDR3 has 12 residues. J lost 0 bases, V lost 5 bases, and 1 base had no gene match. The germline gives CDR1 SQVTM, CDR2 ANQGSEA. For the CDR3, the DNA is TGCAGCGTTAGGGACAGCTCCTACGAGCAGTACTTC. This gives the protein CSVRDSSYEQYF.

This clonotype has a handful of counts. The V call is TRBV11-2, the J call TRBJ2-7, with TRBD1 matching 7 bases. The germline V gene has CDR1 SGHAT and CDR2 FQNNGV. CDR3 length: 14 residues. V dropped 5 bases and J dropped 4; count of bases not matched to a gene: 8. CDR3 residues: CASSPTGPGYEQYF. CDR3 nucleotide sequence: TGTGCCAGCAGCCCGACAGGGCCGGGGTACGAGCAGTACTTC.

There are many counts of this clonotype. V gene TRBV6-1 combines with J gene TRBJ2-7; D tentatively fits TRBD1 or TRBD2 (5 bases each). Germline V CDR1 and CDR2: MNHNS, SASEGT. V was pared by 1 base and J by 2 bases, with 9 bases between. The CDR3 runs to 14 residues. The CDR3 nucleotides are TGTGCCAGCAGTGAAGTTGGGGACCCCTACGAGCAGTACTTC. Its protein product is CASSEVGDPYEQYF.

The rearrangement links TRBV9 to TRBJ2-7; 8 positions agree with TRBD1. J was trimmed by 5 bases and V by 3 bases; bases with no gene match: 13. The CDR3 is 16 amino acids. Germline CDR1 SGDLS, CDR2 YYNGEE. For the CDR3, the DNA is TGTGCCAGCAGCGCTCTAGGGCCAGGGGGCGGGGACGAGCAGTACTTC. It yields the protein CASSALGPGGGDEQYF.

This rearrangement joins TRBV29-1 to TRBJ1-2; 12 nucleotides agree with TRBD1. The CDR3 extends over 15 amino acids. Germline CDR1 reads SQVTM; CDR2 reads ANQGSEA. Unmatched junction bases numbered 5, after V lost 6 bases and J lost 0 bases. In DNA, the CDR3 is TGCAGCGTCGCAGGGACAGGGGGCTCTAACTATGGCTACACCTTC. Its translation is CSVAGTGGSNYGYTF.

This clonotype has just a few counts. V and J are TRBV6-1 and TRBJ2-7; D unresolved. CDR3 length: 15 residues. Germline V gives CDR1 MNHNS, CDR2 SASEGT. V was trimmed by 5 bases and J by 0 bases, leaving 14 bases between them. The DNA of the CDR3 is TGTGCCAGCAGTCCAAGTGAAATGGCCTCCTACGAGCAGTACTTC. It codes for CASSPSEMASYEQYF.

The table lists this clonotype with a few counts. The V gene is TRBV7-2, the J gene TRBJ1-2; D unresolved. V was clipped by 8 bases and J by 2 bases, with 15 bases between them. The CDR3 sequence is 14 residues long. Germline V gene data show CDR1 as SGHTA and CDR2 as FQGNSA. The CDR3 DNA sequence: TGTGCCAGCGCTGCGGTCAGCTCGAACTATGGCTACACCTTC. Encoded protein: CASAAVSSNYGYTF.

This clonotype has just a few counts. CDR3: CAIGGQGLDTQYF. CDR3 DNA sequence: TGTGCCATCGGTGGACAGGGATTAGATACGCAGTATTTT. The rearrangement joins TRBV10-3 to TRBJ2-3; 8 bases map to TRBD1. Germline-derived CDR1 and CDR2 are ENHRY and SYGVKD. The CDR3 spans 13 residues. V trimming: 8 bases; J trimming: 5 bases; junction bases outside the gene matches: 6.

The chain has TRBV7-6 and TRBJ2-6; the D is unclear. The CDR3 is 16 amino acids. With 1 base removed from V and 2 bases from J, the gap between germline ends came to 9 bases. The germline V gene has CDR1 SGHVS and CDR2 FNYEAQ. CDR3 in amino acids: CASSLGSGAGANVLTF. The CDR3 nucleotides read TGTGCCAGCAGCTTAGGTTCTGGAGCTGGGGCCAACGTCCTGACTTTC. The variable domain in full, completed from reference TRBV7-6 and TRBJ2-6, reads GAGVSQSPRYKVTKRGQDVALRCDPISGHVSLYWYRQALGQGPEFLTYFNYEAQQDKSGLPNDRFSAERPEGSISTLTIQRTEQRDSAMYRCASSLGSGAGANVLTFGAGSRLTVL.

This clonotype showed up many times. DNA for the CDR3: TGTGCCAGCTCACTAGGCCCACTACAGGGGCCAGCCACCGGGGAGCTGTTTTTT. It translates to CASSLGPLQGPATGELFF. The rearrangement joins TRBV18 to TRBJ2-2; TRBD1 agrees at 7 bases. Germline-derived CDR1 and CDR2 are KGHSH and LQKENI. Trimming took 4 bases from V and 4 from J; bases not matched to a gene: 15. The CDR3 contains 18 residues.